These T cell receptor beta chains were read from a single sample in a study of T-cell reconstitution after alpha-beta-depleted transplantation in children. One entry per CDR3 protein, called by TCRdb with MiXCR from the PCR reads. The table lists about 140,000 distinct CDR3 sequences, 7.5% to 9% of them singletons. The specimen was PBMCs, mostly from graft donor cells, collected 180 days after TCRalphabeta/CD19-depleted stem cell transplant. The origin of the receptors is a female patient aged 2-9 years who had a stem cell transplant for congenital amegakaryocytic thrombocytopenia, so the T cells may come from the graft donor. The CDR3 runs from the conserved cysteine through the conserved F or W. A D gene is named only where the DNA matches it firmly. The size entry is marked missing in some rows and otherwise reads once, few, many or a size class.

CDR3: CASSPTRSLTAYEQYF
DNA: TGTGCCAGCAGCCCAACGAGGTCCCTAACCGCCTACGAGCAGTACTTC
J: TRBJ2-7
D: NA
V: TRBV5-5
size: many

CDR3: CASSKKRTGTSDYEQYF
DNA: TGTGCCAGCAGCAAAAAACGGACAGGGACTAGCGACTACGAGCAGTACTTC
J: TRBJ2-7
D: TRBD2
V: TRBV13
size: many

CDR3: CASSRGTGKVAEAFF
DNA: TGCGCCAGCAGCCGAGGGACAGGGAAGGTCGCTGAAGCTTTCTTT
J: TRBJ1-1
D: TRBD1
V: TRBV4-3
size: few

CDR3: CASSLDIGSNEKLFF
DNA: TGCGCCAGCAGCTTGGATATCGGCTCAAATGAAAAACTGTTTTTT
J: TRBJ1-4
D: NA
V: TRBV5-1
size: many

CDR3: CASSQEWTYEQYF
DNA: TGCGCCAGCAGCCAAGAGTGGACCTACGAGCAGTACTTC
J: TRBJ2-7
D: NA
V: TRBV4-3
size: many

CDR3: CSARDAGVGYYNSPLHF
DNA: TGCAGTGCTAGAGACGCAGGGGTAGGATACTATAATTCACCCCTCCACTTT
J: TRBJ1-6
D: NA
V: TRBV20-1
size: many

CDR3: CSARVPGILDEQYF
DNA: TGCAGTGCTAGGGTCCCGGGGATCCTCGACGAGCAGTACTTC
J: TRBJ2-7
D: NA
V: TRBV20-1
size: few

CDR3: CASSPSQGPYGYTF
DNA: TGTGCCAGCAGCCCCTCACAGGGACCATATGGCTACACCTTC
J: TRBJ1-2
D: NA
V: TRBV4-2
size: few

CDR3: CSLFGTGDEKLFF
DNA: TGCAGTCTCTTTGGGACAGGAGATGAAAAACTGTTTTTT
J: TRBJ1-4
D: TRBD1
V: TRBV20-1
size: many

CDR3: CASSFWFTPRTSATNEKLFF
DNA: TGTGCCAGCAGTTTTTGGTTTACACCGAGGACCTCTGCAACTAATGAAAAACTGTTTTTT
J: TRBJ1-4
D: NA
V: TRBV28
size: many

CDR3: CASIDSGVGNTIYF
DNA: TGTGCCAGCATCGATTCGGGGGTCGGGAACACCATATATTTT
J: TRBJ1-3
D: NA
V: TRBV25-1
size: many

CDR3: CASSLVLAGAGEQYF
DNA: TGTGCCAGCAGCTTAGTCTTAGCGGGGGCTGGGGAGCAGTACTTC
J: TRBJ2-7
D: TRBD2
V: TRBV7-2
size: many

CDR3: CSARGRDTNYEQYF
DNA: TGCAGTGCTAGGGGGCGGGACACCAACTACGAGCAGTACTTC
J: TRBJ2-7
D: NA
V: TRBV20-1
size: many

CDR3: CASSLALRGHNSPLHF
DNA: TGTGCCAGCAGTTTAGCCCTACGGGGGCATAATTCACCCCTCCACTTT
J: TRBJ1-6
D: NA
V: TRBV27
size: many

CDR3: CASSLNGGTIGNTIYF
DNA: TGCGCCAGCAGCTTGAACGGAGGAACGATTGGAAACACCATATATTTT
J: TRBJ1-3
D: NA
V: TRBV5-1
size: few

CDR3: CSARDHLNSGEQFF
DNA: TGCAGTGCTAGAGATCATTTAAACTCAGGGGAGCAGTTCTTC
J: TRBJ2-1
D: NA
V: TRBV20-1
size: many

CDR3: CSARESMNTEAFF
DNA: TGCAGTGCAAGGGAGAGCATGAACACTGAAGCTTTCTTT
J: TRBJ1-1
D: NA
V: TRBV20-1
size: few

CDR3: CASGAKNIQYF
DNA: TGTGCCAGCGGGGCCAAAAACATTCAGTACTTC
J: TRBJ2-4
D: NA
V: TRBV5-4
size: NA

CDR3: CSATWDSDLSGNTIYF
DNA: TGCAGTGCTACCTGGGACAGCGACTTGTCTGGAAACACCATATATTTT
J: TRBJ1-3
D: TRBD1
V: TRBV20-1
size: few

CDR3: CATSRGTGRGQSGANVLTF
DNA: TGTGCCACCAGCAGAGGGACGGGGAGGGGGCAATCTGGGGCCAACGTCCTGACTTTC
J: TRBJ2-6
D: NA
V: TRBV15
size: few